This TCR beta chain was captured in a study of PD-1 blockade in classical Hodgkin lymphoma. Study outcomes and limitations: The causes of the repertoire differences, possibly disease activity or prior therapy, remain undefined. By C4D1, diversity of CD4+ TCRs had risen significantly, whereas that of CD8+ TCRs had not. A reduction in baseline TCR diversity was reportedly seen in newly diagnosed patients relative to healthy donors.

Germline CDR1 reads MNHNS; CDR2 reads SASEGT. This CDR3 spans 12 amino acids. With 4 bases removed from V and 2 bases from J, the gap between germline ends came to 6 bases. With no exception, relapse followed autologous stem cell transplantation in all patients, and brentuximab vedotin exposure varied. The patients, who had relapsed/refractory classical Hodgkin lymphoma, achieved best responses of complete response, partial response or progressive disease. Sequencing was performed with immunoSEQ multiplex PCR; in TCRdb, only in-frame clones are kept and a portion is missing. The data show 89,000 or so clones, with about nine tenths seen just once and approximately 2.4% held by the top ten. As regards this clone: Its antigen is still unknown.

This sequence joins TRBV6-1 and TRBJ2-7; no definite D call. The TCR was taken from a human donor with classical Hodgkin lymphoma. The sequences come from peripheral blood mononuclear cells (PBMCs), collected before the second cycle of nivolumab. CDR3 sequence (DNA): TGTGCCAGCAGTGGACGCACCTACGAGCAGTACTTC. It is translated as CASSGRTYEQYF.